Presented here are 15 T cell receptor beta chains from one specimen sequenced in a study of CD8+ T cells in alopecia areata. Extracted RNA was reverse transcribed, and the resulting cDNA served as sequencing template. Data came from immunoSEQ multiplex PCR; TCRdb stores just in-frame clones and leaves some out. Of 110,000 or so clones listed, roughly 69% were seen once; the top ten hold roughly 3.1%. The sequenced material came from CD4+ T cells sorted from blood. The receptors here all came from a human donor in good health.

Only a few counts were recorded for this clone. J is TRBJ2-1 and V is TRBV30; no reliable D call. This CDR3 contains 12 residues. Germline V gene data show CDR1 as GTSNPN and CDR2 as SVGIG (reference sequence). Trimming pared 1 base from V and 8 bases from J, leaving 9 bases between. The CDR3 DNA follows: TGTGCCTGGAGTGACAGAGGCGATGAGCAGTTCTTC. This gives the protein CAWSDRGDEQFF.

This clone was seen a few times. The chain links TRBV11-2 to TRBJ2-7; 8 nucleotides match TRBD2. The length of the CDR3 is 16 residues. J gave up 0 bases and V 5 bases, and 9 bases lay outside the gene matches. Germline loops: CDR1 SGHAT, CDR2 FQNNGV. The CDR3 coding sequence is TGTGCCAGCAGCCTCCGGGGGGGGGCCAGCTCCTACGAGCAGTACTTC. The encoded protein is CASSLRGGASSYEQYF.

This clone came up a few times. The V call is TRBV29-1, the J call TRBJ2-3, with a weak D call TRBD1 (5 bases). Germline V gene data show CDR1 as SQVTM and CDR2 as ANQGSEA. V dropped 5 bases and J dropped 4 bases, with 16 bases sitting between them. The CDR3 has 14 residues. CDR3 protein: CSVQGKVSADTQYF. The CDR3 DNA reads TGCAGCGTTCAGGGCAAGGTGTCGGCAGATACGCAGTATTTT.

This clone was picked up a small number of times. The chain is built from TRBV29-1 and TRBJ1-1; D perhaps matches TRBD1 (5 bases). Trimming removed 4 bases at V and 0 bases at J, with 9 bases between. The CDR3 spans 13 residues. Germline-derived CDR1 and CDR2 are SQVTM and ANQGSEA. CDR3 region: CSVGTTLNTEAFF. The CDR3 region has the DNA TGCAGCGTTGGGACAACCCTGAACACTGAAGCTTTCTTT.

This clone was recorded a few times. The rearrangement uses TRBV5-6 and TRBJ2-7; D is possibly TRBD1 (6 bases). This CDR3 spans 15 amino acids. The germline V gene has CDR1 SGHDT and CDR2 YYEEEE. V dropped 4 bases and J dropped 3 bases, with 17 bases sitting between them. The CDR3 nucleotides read TGTGCCAGCAGCCCGGCTGGGGGCGAAGTCTACGAGCAGTACTTC. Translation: CASSPAGGEVYEQYF.

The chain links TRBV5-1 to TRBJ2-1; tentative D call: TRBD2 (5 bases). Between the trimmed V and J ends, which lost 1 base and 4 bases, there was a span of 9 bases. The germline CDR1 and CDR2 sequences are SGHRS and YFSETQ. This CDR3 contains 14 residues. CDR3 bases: TGCGCCAGCAGCTTGATCGGGAAATACAATGAGCAGTTCTTC. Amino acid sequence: CASSLIGKYNEQFF.

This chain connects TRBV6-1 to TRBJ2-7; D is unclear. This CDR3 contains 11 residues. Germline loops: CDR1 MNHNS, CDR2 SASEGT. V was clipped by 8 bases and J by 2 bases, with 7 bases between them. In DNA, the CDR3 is TGTGCCAGCTCCAACACCTACGAGCAGTACTTC. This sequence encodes CASSNTYEQYF.

Here the CDR3 DNA reads TGTGCCAGTAGCGATCAGGGGGGGGACAATGAGCAGTTCTTC. Translated, it gives CASSDQGGDNEQFF. This chain uses TRBV19 with TRBJ2-1; D may correspond to TRBD1 or TRBD2 (7 bases each). Germline V CDR1 and CDR2: LNHDA, SQIVND (reference sequence). V lost 6 bases and J 5 bases, leaving 14 bases between the germline ends. The CDR3 length is 14 residues.

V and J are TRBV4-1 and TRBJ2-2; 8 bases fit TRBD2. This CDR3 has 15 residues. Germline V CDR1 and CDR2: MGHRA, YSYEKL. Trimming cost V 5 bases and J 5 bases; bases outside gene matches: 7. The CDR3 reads CASSGGGRGTGELFF. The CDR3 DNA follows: TGCGCCAGCAGCGGCGGGGGGCGTGGGACCGGGGAGCTGTTTTTT.

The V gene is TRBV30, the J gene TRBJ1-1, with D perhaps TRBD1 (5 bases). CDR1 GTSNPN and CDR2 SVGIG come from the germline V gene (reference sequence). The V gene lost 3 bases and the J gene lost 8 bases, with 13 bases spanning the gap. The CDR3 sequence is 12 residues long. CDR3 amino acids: CAWSETAREAFF. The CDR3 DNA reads TGTGCCTGGAGCGAGACAGCGAGAGAAGCTTTCTTT.

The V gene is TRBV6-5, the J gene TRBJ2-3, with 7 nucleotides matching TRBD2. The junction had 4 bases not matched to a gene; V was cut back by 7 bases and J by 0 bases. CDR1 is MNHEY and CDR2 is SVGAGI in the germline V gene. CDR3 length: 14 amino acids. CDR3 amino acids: CASTPSGSTDTQYF. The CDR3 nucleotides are TGTGCCAGCACGCCTAGCGGCAGCACAGATACGCAGTATTTT.

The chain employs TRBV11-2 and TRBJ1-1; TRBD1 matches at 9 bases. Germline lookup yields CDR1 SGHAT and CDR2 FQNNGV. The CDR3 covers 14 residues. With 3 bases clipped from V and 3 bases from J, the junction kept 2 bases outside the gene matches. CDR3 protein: CASSFWDRDTEAFF. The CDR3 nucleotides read TGTGCCAGCAGCTTCTGGGACAGGGACACTGAAGCTTTCTTT.

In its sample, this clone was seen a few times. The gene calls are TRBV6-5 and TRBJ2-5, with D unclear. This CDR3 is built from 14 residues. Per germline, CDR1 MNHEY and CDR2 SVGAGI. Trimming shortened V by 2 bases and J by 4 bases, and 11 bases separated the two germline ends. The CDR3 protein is CASSYAFRRETQYF. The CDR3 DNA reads TGTGCCAGCAGTTACGCCTTTCGCCGAGAGACCCAGTACTTC.

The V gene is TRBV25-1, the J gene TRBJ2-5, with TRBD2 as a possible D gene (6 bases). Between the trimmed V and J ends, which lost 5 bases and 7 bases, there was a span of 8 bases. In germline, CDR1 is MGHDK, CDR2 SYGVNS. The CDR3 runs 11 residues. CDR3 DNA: TGTGCCAGCAGTCCCGGGGGGACCCAGTACTTC. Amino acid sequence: CASSPGGTQYF. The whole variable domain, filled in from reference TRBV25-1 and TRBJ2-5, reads EADIYQTPRYLVIGTGKKITLECSQTMGHDKMYWYQQDPGMELHLIHYSYGVNSTEKGDLSSESTVSRIRTEHFPLTLESARPSHTSQYLCASSPGGTQYFGPGTRLLVL.

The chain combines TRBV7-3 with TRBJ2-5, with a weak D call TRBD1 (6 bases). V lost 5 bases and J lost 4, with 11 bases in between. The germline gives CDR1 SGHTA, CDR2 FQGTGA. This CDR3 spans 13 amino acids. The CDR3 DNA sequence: TGTGCCAGCAGCACCCAGGGGCGAGAGACCCAGTACTTC. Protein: CASSTQGRETQYF.